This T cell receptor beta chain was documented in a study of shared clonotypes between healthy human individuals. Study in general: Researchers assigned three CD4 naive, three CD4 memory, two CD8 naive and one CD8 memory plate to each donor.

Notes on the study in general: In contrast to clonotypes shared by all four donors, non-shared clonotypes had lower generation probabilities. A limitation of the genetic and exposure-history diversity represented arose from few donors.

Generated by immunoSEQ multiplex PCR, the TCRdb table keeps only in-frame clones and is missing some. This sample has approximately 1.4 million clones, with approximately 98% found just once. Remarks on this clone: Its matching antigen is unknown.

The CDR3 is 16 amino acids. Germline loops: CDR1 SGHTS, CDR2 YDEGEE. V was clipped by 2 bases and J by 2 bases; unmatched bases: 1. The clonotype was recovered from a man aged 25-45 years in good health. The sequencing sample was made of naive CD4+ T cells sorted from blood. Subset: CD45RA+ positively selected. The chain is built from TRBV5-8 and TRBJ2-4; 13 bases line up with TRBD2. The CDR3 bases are TGTGCCAGCAGCTTTGGGACTAGCGGGACCAAAAACATTCAGTACTTC. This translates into CASSFGTSGTKNIQYF.